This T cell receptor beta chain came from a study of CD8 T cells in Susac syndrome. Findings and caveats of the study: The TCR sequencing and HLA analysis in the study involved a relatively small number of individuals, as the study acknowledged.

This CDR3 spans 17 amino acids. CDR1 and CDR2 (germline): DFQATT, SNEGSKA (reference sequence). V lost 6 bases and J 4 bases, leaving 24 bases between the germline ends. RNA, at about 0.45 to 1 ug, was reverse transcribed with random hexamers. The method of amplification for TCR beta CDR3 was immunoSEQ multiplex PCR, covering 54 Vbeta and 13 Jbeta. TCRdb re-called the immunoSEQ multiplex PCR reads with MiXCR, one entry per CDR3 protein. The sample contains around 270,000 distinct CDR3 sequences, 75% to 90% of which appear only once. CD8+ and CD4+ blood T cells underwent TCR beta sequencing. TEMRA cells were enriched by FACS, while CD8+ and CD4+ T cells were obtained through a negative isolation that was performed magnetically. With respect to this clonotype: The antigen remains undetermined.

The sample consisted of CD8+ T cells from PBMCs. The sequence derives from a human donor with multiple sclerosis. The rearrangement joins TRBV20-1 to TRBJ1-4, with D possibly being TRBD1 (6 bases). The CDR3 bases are TGCAGTGCCCCAGAGCGGATCGGGGGCGCTTATAATGAAAAACTGTTTTTT. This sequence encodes CSAPERIGGAYNEKLFF.